The source of this TCR beta chain is a study of OX40 agonist ivuxolimab in advanced cancers. The protocol was immunoSEQ multiplex PCR, while the TCRdb copy is restricted to in-frame clones and leaves out a portion. This sample carries tens of thousands of clones, approximately 84% of them seen once, and the ten largest clones take 4% to 6%. Points on this clone: The antigen remains undetermined.

Any history of autoimmune disease or systemic immunosuppression disqualified patients. The investigators sampled blood at baseline, at cycle 4 day 1, and at cycle 7 day 1. V shed 4 bases and J shed 8 bases, with 16 bases lying between them. The germline gives CDR1 SGHDT, CDR2 YYEEEE. The CDR3 runs 15 residues. Findings and caveats of the study: At doses 0.1 to 3.0 mg/kg, CD4+ and CD8+ clones expanded. In the 0.1-3.0 mg/kg groups, partial responders showed among the lowest expansion.

The chain links TRBV5-6 to TRBJ1-6; D uncertain. The sequencing used CD4+ or CD8+ T cells sorted from blood, collected in a trial of the OX40 agonist ivuxolimab. The source of this sequence is an adult with an advanced solid tumor such as melanoma, head and neck, liver or kidney cancer. CDR3 protein: CASSTNEVSYSPLHF. In DNA form, the CDR3 reads TGTGCCAGCAGCACGAATGAGGTCAGCTATTCACCCCTCCACTTT.